Listed below are T cell receptor beta chains from one sample, sequenced in a study of OX40 agonist ivuxolimab in advanced cancers. The assay was immunoSEQ multiplex PCR, and TCRdb's table has in-frame clones only and misses some. The sample lists 53,000 or so clones; nearly 90% were seen once. The input for sequencing was CD4+ or CD8+ T cells sorted from blood, taken in a trial of the OX40 agonist ivuxolimab. The receptors stem from an adult with an advanced solid tumor such as melanoma, head and neck, liver or kidney cancer. CDR3s include the opening cysteine and the closing phenylalanine or tryptophan. The D gene is left open where the match is weak. Some rows have no size entry. The others give once, few or many, or a class for an expanded clone.

TGTGCCAGCAGCTCTACTCCAAGAGGACAGGCCGGGGGAACGGGGGCTTTCTTT CASSSTPRGQAGGTGAFF TRBJ1-1 TRBD1 TRBV7-3 -
TGTGCCAGCTCACCAAGGAGGAACACTGAAGCTTTCTTT CASSPRRNTEAFF TRBJ1-1 - TRBV18 -
TGTGCCAGTAGTATTGTCCGGGGAAACACTGAAGCTTTCTTT CASSIVRGNTEAFF TRBJ1-1 - TRBV19 -
TGTGCCAGCAGCCCTCACAGGGTGCCTAATCAGCCCCAGCATTTT CASSPHRVPNQPQHF TRBJ1-5 - TRBV6-5 once
TGTGCCAGTAGTATCTCAGAGAACTCCTACGAGCAGTACTTC CASSISENSYEQYF TRBJ2-7 - TRBV19 few
TGTGCCTGGAGTGCCGGGGACAAGCCAGATACGCAGTATTTT CAWSAGDKPDTQYF TRBJ2-3 - TRBV30 -
TGCGCCAGCAGCCTCTTAGGACAGGGGGGCGCAGATACGCAGTATTTT CASSLLGQGGADTQYF TRBJ2-3 TRBD1 TRBV5-1 -
TGTGCCAGCAGGCTTAGGACAGGTTACGAGCAGTACTTC CASRLRTGYEQYF TRBJ2-7 TRBD1 TRBV6-5 -
TGTGCCAGCGGATTACGTAGCACAGATACGCAGTATTTT CASGLRSTDTQYF TRBJ2-3 - TRBV5-6 -
TGCAGCGTTGACAGGGGGCTGGACACTGAAGCTTTCTTT CSVDRGLDTEAFF TRBJ1-1 TRBD1 TRBV29-1 -
TGTGCCAGCACCCGAAGGACAGGGGACACCGGGGAGCTGTTTTTT CASTRRTGDTGELFF TRBJ2-2 TRBD1 TRBV2 -
TGTGCCATCAGCCCTGGCGGGGGGGCCACAGATACGCAGTATTTT CAISPGGGATDTQYF TRBJ2-3 TRBD2 TRBV10-3 -
TGCGCCAGCAGTGAGCGCGAGGCCCAGTTTGTTGTTCTAAGGTCCTATGGCTACACCTTC CASSEREAQFVVLRSYGYTF TRBJ1-2 - TRBV10-1 once
TGTGCCAGCAGCTTCCAGGGAGAGACCCAGTACTTC CASSFQGETQYF TRBJ2-5 - TRBV5-5 -
TGCGCCAGCAGCTCCACGGTGACAGGATATCAAGAGACCCAGTACTTC CASSSTVTGYQETQYF TRBJ2-5 - TRBV5-1 -
TGTGCCAGCAGCGGACGGACAGCCATTAACTATGGCTACACCTTC CASSGRTAINYGYTF TRBJ1-2 - TRBV5-4 -
TGTGCCAGCAGTTCAACAGGGGCACCCACCTACGAGCAGTACTTC CASSSTGAPTYEQYF TRBJ2-7 TRBD1 TRBV6-1 -
TGCAGCGTTGGGCAGGGGTGGTATCAGCCCCAGCATTTT CSVGQGWYQPQHF TRBJ1-5 - TRBV29-1 -
TGTGCCAGCAGTGACCAGGGAGGAGATCAGCCCCAGCATTTT CASSDQGGDQPQHF TRBJ1-5 - TRBV2 -
TGTGCCAGCAGCGTAGCTGGGGTAGCGGGGGCTAGCACAGATACGCAGTATTTT CASSVAGVAGASTDTQYF TRBJ2-3 TRBD2 TRBV9 few
TGTGCCAGCAGCGGGAGGGGGGACTATGGCTACACCTTC CASSGRGDYGYTF TRBJ1-2 - TRBV7-9 -
TGTGCCAGCAGCACCGGGACGCAGATGAGAAACGAGCAGTACTTC CASSTGTQMRNEQYF TRBJ2-7 - TRBV5-4 -
TGTGCCTGGAGTGCTCCTTGGGGAAGCGGGGGCACAGATACGCAGTATTTT CAWSAPWGSGGTDTQYF TRBJ2-3 TRBD2 TRBV30 -
TGTGCCAGCAGCTGGAGTCCGACTGCGGCAAATGAGCAGTTCTTC CASSWSPTAANEQFF TRBJ2-1 - TRBV11-2 once
TGTGCCAGCAGTCTGACAGGGTTGCACGAGCAGTACTTC CASSLTGLHEQYF TRBJ2-7 TRBD1 TRBV6-1 once
TGTGCCTGGAGTGAGGGTCATAGCAATCAGCCCCAGCATTTT CAWSEGHSNQPQHF TRBJ1-5 - TRBV30 -
TGCGCCAGCAGCCGCGGGGCCACCGCGACCTCCACAGATACGCAGTATTTT CASSRGATATSTDTQYF TRBJ2-3 - TRBV5-1 -
TGTGCCAGCAGCCTTAGACAGGGCCCCCAGCAGTACTTC CASSLRQGPQQYF TRBJ2-7 TRBD1 TRBV11-2 -
TGTGCCAGCAGACAGACACACACCGGGGAGCTGTTTTTT CASRQTHTGELFF TRBJ2-2 - TRBV27 -
TGTGCCAGTAGTATAGTGACAGACCAAGAGACCCAGTACTTC CASSIVTDQETQYF TRBJ2-5 - TRBV19 -
TGTGCCAGCAGCTTAAATACCGGGGAGCTGTTTTTT CASSLNTGELFF TRBJ2-2 - TRBV7-3 -
TGTGCCAGCACCGACAGGGTATTGGGTAATCAGCCCCAGCATTTT CASTDRVLGNQPQHF TRBJ1-5 TRBD1 TRBV6-6 -
TGTGCCAGCAGTGTGACCGGGAGCTATGGCTACACCTTC CASSVTGSYGYTF TRBJ1-2 - TRBV2 few
TGTGCCAGCAGTTATTCCGGGACATCTAGCACAGATACGCAGTATTTT CASSYSGTSSTDTQYF TRBJ2-3 - TRBV6-5 -
TGTGCCAGCAGTTTACCACAGGGAACCGATAGCAATCAGCCCCAGCATTTT CASSLPQGTDSNQPQHF TRBJ1-5 - TRBV28 -
TGTGCCAGTTCTGAGGACTACACCGGGGAGCTGTTTTTT CASSEDYTGELFF TRBJ2-2 - TRBV9 -
TGTGCCAGCAGCTTGAGGTACACCGGGGAGCTGTTTTTT CASSLRYTGELFF TRBJ2-2 - TRBV5-5 -
TGCGCCAGCAGCTTGGCCGAAGGATCCTCTTCACCCCTCCACTTT CASSLAEGSSSPLHF TRBJ1-6 - TRBV5-1 -
TGTGCCAGCAGCTTCGGGGTTGGCACTGAAGCTTTCTTT CASSFGVGTEAFF TRBJ1-1 - TRBV11-3 -
TGTGCCAGCAGCGGGACAGCAAATAGCAATCAGCCCCAGCATTTT CASSGTANSNQPQHF TRBJ1-5 TRBD1 TRBV2 -
TGCGCCAGCAGCCGGGGCGGCGACAGTGAAAAACTGTTTTTT CASSRGGDSEKLFF TRBJ1-4 - TRBV5-1 -
TGTGCCAGTAGTATAGATCTTATGGCGATCGACACTGAAGCTTTCTTT CASSIDLMAIDTEAFF TRBJ1-1 - TRBV19 -
TGTGCCAGCTCTCTCTCACAGAGCCAAGAGACCCAGTACTTC CASSLSQSQETQYF TRBJ2-5 - TRBV18 once
TGTGCCAGCACTCCAGAGTGGGGAACTGGAAACACCATATATTTT CASTPEWGTGNTIYF TRBJ1-3 - TRBV6-1 -
TGTGCCAGCAGCCCAGGTTCAGCTAATGAAAAACTGTTTTTT CASSPGSANEKLFF TRBJ1-4 - TRBV11-3 few
TGTGCCTGGGGACAGCATGGCTACACCTTC CAWGQHGYTF TRBJ1-2 - TRBV30 once
TGCGCCAGCAGCACCGCAGGGGGCGGGTACTACAATGAGCAGTTCTTC CASSTAGGGYYNEQFF TRBJ2-1 TRBD1 TRBV4-1 once
TGTGCCAGCAGTGGGGACAGGCTAAACGAAAAACTGTTTTTT CASSGDRLNEKLFF TRBJ1-4 TRBD1 TRBV25-1 once
TGTGCCAGCAGCTTAGACGGGGGAGAGCAGTTCTTC CASSLDGGEQFF TRBJ2-1 - TRBV7-2 -